The 18 T cell receptor beta chains in this list originate from one sample, sequenced in a study of a mutant IDH1 vaccine in newly diagnosed glioma. Time point: baseline, week 1 (first vaccination visit). The treatment: pre-vaccination baseline after standard-of-care therapy. Libraries were prepared by immunoSEQ multiplex PCR; TCRdb keeps only in-frame clonotypes and omits some of them. This table holds more than 50,000 clones, around 86% found once. This material consisted of PBMCs, taken from a glioma patient treated with radiotherapy, temozolomide or both. The receptors shown here come from a young man with glioma.

This chain uses TRBV5-1 with TRBJ1-1; TRBD1 is a possible D gene (5 bases). Per germline, CDR1 SGHRS and CDR2 YFSETQ. Trimming removed 0 bases at V and 4 bases at J, with 10 bases between. The length of the CDR3 is 14 residues. The CDR3 reads CASSLEQGGTEAFF. CDR3 DNA sequence: TGCGCCAGCAGCTTGGAGCAGGGCGGCACTGAAGCTTTCTTT.

The chain combines TRBV5-6 with TRBJ2-5; D not resolved. V was clipped by 1 base and J by 1 base, with 8 bases between them. This CDR3 is built from 14 residues. Germline V gives CDR1 SGHDT, CDR2 YYEEEE. CDR3 nucleotides: TGTGCCAGCAGCTTGCGGAGTACCCAAGAGACCCAGTACTTC. This sequence encodes CASSLRSTQETQYF.

The rearrangement joins TRBV7-9 to TRBJ2-3, with D possibly being TRBD1 or TRBD2 (5 bases each). The CDR3 contains 15 residues. Germline CDR1 is SEHNR and CDR2 is FQNEAQ (reference sequence). With 5 bases removed from V and 6 bases from J, the gap between germline ends came to 18 bases. CDR3 in amino acids: CASSPRDRELDTQYF. In DNA, the CDR3 is TGTGCCAGCAGCCCTAGGGACCGGGAATTGGATACGCAGTATTTT.

This clone was seen a single time. The chain is built from TRBV7-2 and TRBJ1-1; D not certain. Trimming cost V 2 bases and J 2 bases, with 3 bases left between them. This CDR3 contains 12 residues. Germline CDR1 SGHTA, CDR2 FQGNSA. The CDR3: CASSLSNTEAFF. The DNA of the CDR3 is TGTGCCAGCAGCTTAAGTAACACTGAAGCTTTCTTT.

J is TRBJ1-4 and V is TRBV7-9; 7 nucleotides line up with TRBD1. The CDR3 contains 14 residues. V lost 5 bases, J lost 3 bases, and 3 bases stayed unmatched. CDR1 and CDR2 from the germline V gene are SEHNR and FQNEAQ (reference sequence). The CDR3 DNA is TGTGCCAGCAGCCTGGGGACAGCTAATGAAAAACTGTTTTTT. Protein product: CASSLGTANEKLFF. Full variable domain (outside the CDR3, taken from reference TRBV7-9 and TRBJ1-4): DTGVSQNPRHKITKRGQNVTFRCDPISEHNRLYWYRQTLGQGPEFLTYFQNEAQLEKSRLLSDRFSAERPKGSFSTLEIQRTEQGDSAMYLCASSLGTANEKLFFGSGTQLSVL.

The V and J genes are TRBV5-1 and TRBJ2-3, with a tentative D call TRBD2 (6 bases). CDR3 length: 15 amino acids. Between the trimmed V and J ends, which lost 3 bases and 1 base, there was a span of 12 bases. From germline, CDR1 is SGHRS and CDR2 YFSETQ. The CDR3 spells CASSSLGGGTDTQYF. For the CDR3, the DNA is TGCGCCAGCAGCTCCCTTGGAGGGGGCACAGATACGCAGTATTTT.

This chain links TRBV18 with TRBJ1-2; maybe TRBD1 (6 bases). The CDR3 loop spans 14 amino acids. In germline, CDR1 is KGHSH, CDR2 LQKENI. The V gene lost 3 bases and the J gene lost 1 base, with 9 bases spanning the gap. In nucleotides, the CDR3 is TGTGCCAGCTCACCGACAGGAGATAACTATGGCTACACCTTC. This codes for CASSPTGDNYGYTF.

The chain is built from TRBV29-1 and TRBJ1-3; no firm D call. Between the trimmed V and J ends, which lost 4 bases and 0 bases, there was a span of 7 bases. Germline CDR1 is SQVTM and CDR2 is ANQGSEA. This CDR3 region has 13 residues. CDR3 region: CSVGESSGNTIYF. The DNA for the CDR3 is TGCAGCGTTGGCGAGAGCTCTGGAAACACCATATATTTT.

The V and J genes are TRBV5-4 and TRBJ2-7; 7 bases align to TRBD2. The germline CDR1 and CDR2 sequences are SGHNT and YYREEE (reference sequence). Trimming at V came to 3 bases and at J to 4 bases, leaving 7 bases not matched to a gene. The CDR3 loop spans 14 amino acids. The CDR3 DNA reads as TGTGCCAGCAGCTCCTCGGGGGGATATTACGAGCAGTACTTC. Encoded protein: CASSSSGGYYEQYF. Full variable domain (remainder filled in from reference TRBV5-4 and TRBJ2-7): ETGVTQSPTHLIKTRGQQVTLRCSSQSGHNTVSWYQQALGQGPQFIFQYYREEENGRGNFPPRFSGLQFPNYSSELNVNALELDDSALYLCASSSSGGYYEQYFGPGTRLTVT.

The chain employs TRBV28 and TRBJ1-5, with D possibly being TRBD1 (5 bases). Germline CDR1 is MDHEN and CDR2 is SYDVKM. The CDR3 is 20 residues long. The ends were cut back, 6 bases at V and 0 bases at J, with 27 bases in the middle. In DNA form, the CDR3 reads TGTGCCAGCAGCCTCTCGCAGGGTCTCGGGTCTCTATATAGCAATCAGCCCCAGCATTTT. This gives the protein CASSLSQGLGSLYSNQPQHF. Looking up the rest from reference TRBV28 and TRBJ1-5 gives the full variable domain: DVKVTQSSRYLVKRTGEKVFLECVQDMDHENMFWYRQDPGLGLRLIYFSYDVKMKEKGDIPEGYSVSREKKERFSLILESASTNQTSMYLCASSLSQGLGSLYSNQPQHFGDGTRLSIL.

The chain joins TRBV11-2 to TRBJ2-3; D uncertain. Germline CDR1 reads SGHAT; CDR2 reads FQNNGV. V lost 4 bases, J lost 0 bases, and 8 bases lay in between. This CDR3 contains 14 residues. CDR3 nucleotide sequence: TGTGCCAGCAGCTCCTTTGGGAGCACAGATACGCAGTATTTT. This sequence encodes CASSSFGSTDTQYF.

The V call is TRBV5-8, the J call TRBJ1-1; D call uncertain. The CDR3 spans 11 residues. Deletions cut 5 bases from V and 10 bases from J, with 12 bases between. Looked up from germline, CDR1 is SGHTS and CDR2 is YDEGEE. The CDR3 DNA sequence: TGTGCCAGCAGTTTAGCCCGGCGAGCTTTCTTT. It translates to CASSLARRAFF.

Regarding this clone: Other DNA sequences in this specimen translate into the identical CDR3. J is TRBJ1-2 and V is TRBV5-6; 9 nucleotides line up with TRBD1. Germline V CDR1 and CDR2: SGHDT, YYEEEE. The CDR3 is 14 residues long. J gave up 5 bases and V 4 bases, and 6 bases lay outside the gene matches. The CDR3 reads CASSPGTGTYGYTF. CDR3 nucleotide sequence: TGTGCCAGCAGCCCAGGGACAGGGACGTATGGCTACACCTTC. Full variable domain (rest looked up from reference TRBV5-6 and TRBJ1-2): DAGVTQSPTHLIKTRGQQVTLRCSPKSGHDTVSWYQQALGQGPQFIFQYYEEEERQRGNFPDRFSGHQFPNYSSELNVNALLLGDSALYLCASSPGTGTYGYTFGSGTRLTVV.

The CDR3 reads CASSRYGYTF. In nucleotides, the CDR3 is TGTGCCAGCAGCCGCTATGGCTACACCTTC. The V and J genes are TRBV28 and TRBJ1-2; D gene uncertain. The CDR3 has 10 amino acids. Looked up from germline, CDR1 is MDHEN and CDR2 is SYDVKM. The germline V and J ends were trimmed by 6 bases and 4 bases, with 3 bases remaining between them.

The chain couples TRBV18 to TRBJ1-4; TRBD1 agrees at 7 bases. V dropped 4 bases and J dropped 5; count of bases not matched to a gene: 1. Germline-derived CDR1 and CDR2 are KGHSH and LQKENI. The CDR3 is made up of 13 amino acids. CDR3 DNA: TGTGCCAGCTCACAGGGGGCGAATGAAAAACTGTTTTTT. Amino acids: CASSQGANEKLFF.

The CDR3 nucleotides are TGTGCCAGCAGCTACGACAGGGGGTACGAGCAGTACTTC. It translates to CASSYDRGYEQYF. The V and J genes are TRBV5-4 and TRBJ2-7, with 9 bases lining up with TRBD1. V lost 3 bases, J lost 4 bases, and 2 bases stayed unmatched. This CDR3 has 13 residues. Germline lookup yields CDR1 SGHNT and CDR2 YYREEE (reference sequence).

The chain has TRBV6-5 and TRBJ1-3; D perhaps matches TRBD1 (6 bases). The CDR3 has 13 residues. Germline loops: CDR1 MNHEY, CDR2 SVGAGI. Trimming removed 7 bases from V and 1 base from J, with 8 bases in between. CDR3 amino acids: CASITGSGNTIYF. The CDR3 region has the DNA TGTGCCAGCATCACAGGGTCTGGAAACACCATATATTTT.

Details on this clone: The sample holds other DNA sequences that translate to the same CDR3. The gene calls are TRBV9 and TRBJ1-2; D is perhaps TRBD1 (5 bases). Per the germline V gene, CDR1 is SGDLS and CDR2 is YYNGEE. Trimming stripped 3 bases from V and 3 bases from J, with 12 bases between. The CDR3 is 14 amino acids. This CDR3 is CASSAAGSHYGYTF. In nucleotides, the CDR3 is TGTGCCAGCAGCGCCGCAGGGAGTCACTATGGCTACACCTTC.